The 27 T cell receptor beta chains below all came from one sample that was sequenced in a study of cytomegalovirus exposure and HLA in healthy donors. A multiplex PCR was run with 60 Vbeta primers and 13 Jbeta primers. Some clones are missing from TCRdb's copy, which holds only in-frame ones; the method was immunoSEQ multiplex PCR. The repertoire holds roughly 130,000 clones, with approximately 85% as singletons. The source material was PBMCs. All receptors come from a male donor in good health and CMV-seropositive.

The V gene is TRBV4-2, the J gene TRBJ2-1; 8 nucleotides line up with TRBD1. Germline assignment: CDR1 LGHNA and CDR2 YNFKEQ. The ends lost 5 bases at V and 5 bases at J; junction bases unmatched: 8. The CDR3 totals 15 residues. CDR3 region: CASSVDRGAHNEQFF. In DNA form, the CDR3 reads TGTGCCAGCAGCGTTGACAGGGGCGCTCACAATGAGCAGTTCTTC.

The rearrangement uses TRBV7-2 and TRBJ2-1; the D gene is possibly TRBD2 (6 bases). Trimming took 5 bases from V and 5 from J, leaving 16 bases between them. The CDR3 is made up of 15 amino acids. Germline CDR1 is SGHTA and CDR2 is FQGNSA. The DNA for the CDR3 is TGTGCCAGCAGCCCAACCCAGGGCGGGGACAATGAGCAGTTCTTC. Residues: CASSPTQGGDNEQFF.

The rearrangement uses TRBV30 and TRBJ2-7; TRBD1 agrees at 9 bases. The V segment lost 2 bases and the J segment 4 bases; nucleotides outside the gene matches: 15. CDR3 length equals 17 residues. Germline CDR1 GTSNPN, CDR2 SVGIG (reference sequence). CDR3 residues: CAWSYPWDREGSYEQYF. CDR3 DNA sequence: TGTGCCTGGAGTTATCCCTGGGACAGGGAAGGTTCTTACGAGCAGTACTTC.

This clone was counted only a few times. This sequence joins TRBV7-2 and TRBJ2-1; D perhaps matches TRBD2 (5 bases). V was trimmed by 1 base and J by 2 bases, leaving 12 bases between them. CDR1 is SGHTA, CDR2 FQGNSA, per germline. The CDR3 has 16 residues. CDR3 region: CASSLGAPSTYNEQFF. The CDR3 bases are TGTGCCAGCAGCTTAGGCGCCCCTAGCACCTACAATGAGCAGTTCTTC.

The chain employs TRBV7-3 and TRBJ2-2; D gene ambiguous. From germline, CDR1 is SGHTA and CDR2 FQGTGA. The CDR3 extends over 16 amino acids. V gave up 1 base and J gave up 1 base, with 10 bases separating them. The CDR3 reads CASSLMSGGNTGELFF. The CDR3, as DNA: TGTGCCAGCAGCTTAATGTCTGGCGGGAACACCGGGGAGCTGTTTTTT.

The sample holds one count of this clone. The chain is built from TRBV4-1 and TRBJ2-1; 7 nucleotides line up with TRBD1. This CDR3 is built from 15 residues. The trim removed 7 bases at V and 6 bases at J, leaving 12 bases unmatched. CDR1 is MGHRA, CDR2 YSYEKL, per germline. CDR3 sequence: CASTFGDRDVNEQFF. The CDR3 nucleotides read TGCGCCAGCACCTTCGGAGACAGGGATGTCAATGAGCAGTTCTTC.

This clone has a single count. The chain recombines TRBV28 with TRBJ2-7; 13 positions match TRBD2. Germline assignment: CDR1 MDHEN and CDR2 SYDVKM. V was clipped by 6 bases and J by 2 bases; unmatched bases: 4. The CDR3 consists of 15 residues. The CDR3 sequence is CASRLAGGGAYEQYF. The CDR3 DNA sequence: TGTGCCAGCAGACTAGCGGGAGGGGGGGCCTACGAGCAGTACTTC.

V gene TRBV27 combines with J gene TRBJ1-5; TRBD1 aligns across 7 bases. CDR1 is MNHEY, CDR2 SMNVEV, per germline (reference sequence). This CDR3 contains 16 residues. V trimming: 3 bases; J trimming: 4 bases; junction bases outside the gene matches: 9. The chain's CDR3 is CASSFIKGAVNQPQHF. CDR3 bases: TGTGCCAGCAGTTTTATAAAGGGGGCGGTTAATCAGCCCCAGCATTTT.

The V call is TRBV5-6, the J call TRBJ2-1; maybe TRBD2 (5 bases). CDR3 length: 16 residues. CDR1 SGHDT and CDR2 YYEEEE come from the germline V gene. The V gene lost 2 bases and the J gene lost 5 bases, with 17 bases spanning the gap. Here the CDR3 DNA reads TGTGCCAGCAGCTTAGGTGCGGCGGGCAGACACAATGAGCAGTTCTTC. Translation gives CASSLGAAGRHNEQFF.

The table lists this clone with a few counts. The gene calls are TRBV4-3 and TRBJ2-1; TRBD2 matches at 9 bases. CDR3 length: 17 residues. Trimming took 1 base from V and 10 from J; bases not matched to a gene: 14. Looked up from germline, CDR1 is LGHNA and CDR2 is YSLEER. The CDR3 DNA is TGCGCCAGCAGCCAAGCTAACCCGGGACTAGCTTCGGACGAGCAGTTCTTC. Translation: CASSQANPGLASDEQFF.

The CDR3 DNA reads TGTGCCAGCAGCGGACAGGTCGGGGAGACCCAGTACTTC. It yields the protein CASSGQVGETQYF. This chain uses TRBV9 with TRBJ2-5, with a tentative D call TRBD1 (6 bases). The CDR3 has 13 residues. The germline V gene encodes CDR1 SGDLS and CDR2 YYNGEE. V dropped 3 bases and J dropped 5 bases, with 11 bases sitting between them.

The chain joins TRBV27 to TRBJ2-5; D perhaps matches TRBD2 (5 bases). This CDR3 region has 14 residues. V shed 3 bases and J shed 7 bases, with 15 bases lying between them. In germline, CDR1 is MNHEY, CDR2 SMNVEV (reference sequence). CDR3 nucleotides: TGTGCCAGCAGTTTGCGGAACACGGGAACGACCCAGTACTTC. The encoded protein is CASSLRNTGTTQYF.

CDR3 amino acids: CASSQAQSGGGTYEQYF. The CDR3 nucleotides read TGTGCCAGCAGCCAGGCTCAGTCCGGCGGGGGAACCTACGAGCAGTACTTC. The chain carries TRBV7-9 and TRBJ2-7; 7 bases fit TRBD2. From germline, CDR1 is SEHNR and CDR2 FQNEAQ (reference sequence). The junction had 15 bases not matched to a gene; V was cut back by 5 bases and J by 2 bases. The CDR3 is made up of 17 amino acids.

This clone was counted a single time. V usage is TRBV4-3 and J usage is TRBJ2-5; D is unresolved. Trimming left V 0 bases short and J 4 bases short, with 12 bases between. Germline V gene lookup returns CDR1 LGHNA and CDR2 YSLEER. The CDR3 is 15 residues long. CDR3: CASSQDINLRETQYF. The CDR3 nucleotides read TGCGCCAGCAGCCAAGATATCAATCTGAGAGAGACCCAGTACTTC.

The rearrangement joins TRBV18 to TRBJ2-7, with 9 bases that match TRBD1. Germline V gene data show CDR1 as KGHSH and CDR2 as LQKENI. The trim removed 3 bases at V and 5 bases at J, leaving 11 bases unmatched. The CDR3 totals 16 residues. The CDR3 loop reads CASSPSGQGNPHEQYF. In DNA, the CDR3 is TGTGCCAGCTCACCGTCGGGACAGGGAAATCCCCACGAGCAGTACTTC. Combining the CDR3 with reference TRBV18 and TRBJ2-7 gives the whole variable domain NAGVMQNPRHLVRRRGQEARLRCSPMKGHSHVYWYRQLPEEGLKFMVYLQKENIIDESGMPKERFSAEFPKEGPSILRIQQVVRGDSAAYFCASSPSGQGNPHEQYFGPGTRLTVT.

The gene calls are TRBV9 and TRBJ2-7; 7 bases align to TRBD2. Germline CDR1 SGDLS, CDR2 YYNGEE. The CDR3 sequence is 13 residues long. The V gene end was trimmed by 5 bases and the J gene end by 0 bases; junction bases not matched to a gene: 2. The chain's CDR3 is CASSREDSYEQYF. The CDR3 DNA reads TGTGCCAGCAGTCGGGAGGACTCCTACGAGCAGTACTTC.

This clone was recorded once. This CDR3 is CASSRTGTGVYTEAFF. For the CDR3, the DNA is TGTGCCAGTAGTAGAACCGGGACAGGGGTATACACTGAAGCTTTCTTT. The V gene is TRBV19, the J gene TRBJ1-1, with 10 bases aligning to TRBD1. CDR1 is LNHDA and CDR2 is SQIVND in the germline V gene (reference sequence). The V segment lost 4 bases and the J segment 3 bases; nucleotides outside the gene matches: 8. The CDR3 consists of 16 residues.

The rearrangement uses TRBV9 and TRBJ2-7; TRBD1 agrees at 9 bases. Germline V gives CDR1 SGDLS, CDR2 YYNGEE. This CDR3 is built from 18 residues. V lost 4 bases, J lost 2 bases, and 16 bases stayed unmatched. The CDR3 loop reads CASSTHRGRNTSPYEQYF. The CDR3 region has the DNA TGTGCCAGCAGCACTCACAGGGGGCGTAATACCTCACCCTACGAGCAGTACTTC.

CDR3 sequence: CASSQDRSWNEQYF. The CDR3 DNA reads TGTGCCAGCAGCCAGGACAGGAGCTGGAATGAGCAGTACTTC. The chain uses TRBV7-2 and TRBJ2-7; 7 bases are a match to TRBD1. From germline, CDR1 is SGHTA and CDR2 FQGNSA. This CDR3 region has 14 residues. V lost 5 bases to trimming and J lost 7 bases; unmatched junction nucleotides: 11.

The V and J genes are TRBV18 and TRBJ2-5, with a weak D call TRBD1 (7 bases). The CDR3 loop spans 13 amino acids. The germline CDR1 and CDR2 sequences are KGHSH and LQKENI. Trimming left V 5 bases short and J 10 bases short, with 17 bases between. The CDR3 nucleotides are TGTGCCAGCTCAGCCGGGACAGTCGGGGGCCAGTACTTC. Its protein product is CASSAGTVGGQYF.

CDR3 sequence reads: CASSTPLGGNIRITEAFF. The DNA for the CDR3 is TGTGCCAGCAGTACCCCCCTTGGAGGGAACATCCGTATTACTGAAGCTTTCTTT. V is TRBV7-2 and J is TRBJ1-1; D not resolved. The germline gives CDR1 SGHTA, CDR2 FQGNSA. The V end was cut by 6 bases, the J end by 5 bases, with 28 bases between. The CDR3 is 18 residues long.

The chain uses TRBV5-1 and TRBJ2-1, with TRBD1 matching 8 bases. CDR1 and CDR2 (germline): SGHRS, YFSETQ. J was trimmed by 4 bases and V by 2 bases; bases with no gene match: 8. This CDR3 has 16 amino acids. CDR3: CASSFVGTGLYNEQFF. The DNA of the CDR3 is TGCGCCAGCAGCTTTGTGGGGACAGGTCTTTACAATGAGCAGTTCTTC. Full variable domain (remainder filled in from reference TRBV5-1 and TRBJ2-1): KAGVTQTPRYLIKTRGQQVTLSCSPISGHRSVSWYQQTPGQGLQFLFEYFSETQRNKGNFPGRFSGRQFSNSRSEMNVSTLELGDSALYLCASSFVGTGLYNEQFFGPGTRLTVL.

A single count supports this clone. The chain has TRBV28 and TRBJ2-2; 9 nucleotides align to TRBD2. The junction had 24 bases not matched to a gene; V was cut back by 8 bases and J by 5 bases. The CDR3 extends over 20 amino acids. Germline V CDR1 and CDR2: MDHEN, SYDVKM. The CDR3 spells CASLPGGGLASGIGTGELFF. In nucleotides, the CDR3 is TGTGCCAGCCTCCCCGGGGGGGGGTTGGCTAGCGGGATCGGAACCGGGGAGCTGTTTTTT.

V and J are TRBV9 and TRBJ1-3; TRBD1 matches 7 bases. The germline V gene encodes CDR1 SGDLS and CDR2 YYNGEE. V shed 6 bases, J shed 0 bases, and the junction held 9 bases outside the gene matches. CDR3 length equals 16 residues. The CDR3 protein is CASNRETGSSGNTIYF. In DNA form, the CDR3 reads TGTGCCAGCAACAGGGAGACAGGGAGCTCTGGAAACACCATATATTTT.

This clone was seen a handful of times. The rearrangement links TRBV7-3 to TRBJ2-2; 8 bases align to TRBD2. The germline V gene has CDR1 SGHTA and CDR2 FQGTGA. With V trimmed by 5 bases and J by 8 bases, 7 bases remained unmatched. The CDR3 has 14 residues. CDR3: CASSPGTSAGELFF. CDR3 DNA sequence: TGTGCCAGCAGCCCTGGGACTAGTGCTGGGGAGCTGTTTTTT.

This clone showed up just once. The chain recombines TRBV7-2 with TRBJ2-1; tentative D call: TRBD2 (5 bases). The germline CDR1 and CDR2 sequences are SGHTA and FQGNSA. Trimming took off 4 bases at V and 7 bases at J, with 11 bases between the two ends. The CDR3 length is 13 residues. CDR3 amino acids: CASSSSTGNEQFF. In nucleotides, the CDR3 is TGTGCCAGCAGCTCCAGCACGGGAAATGAGCAGTTCTTC.

V is TRBV27 and J is TRBJ1-5; D may be TRBD1 (5 bases). Trimming shortened V by 5 bases and J by 6 bases, and 17 bases separated the two germline ends. The CDR3 covers 15 residues. Germline V gene data show CDR1 as MNHEY and CDR2 as SMNVEV (reference sequence). Here the CDR3 reads CASSPLTVVGQPQHF. CDR3 bases: TGTGCCAGCAGTCCTCTGACAGTGGTCGGTCAGCCCCAGCATTTT.